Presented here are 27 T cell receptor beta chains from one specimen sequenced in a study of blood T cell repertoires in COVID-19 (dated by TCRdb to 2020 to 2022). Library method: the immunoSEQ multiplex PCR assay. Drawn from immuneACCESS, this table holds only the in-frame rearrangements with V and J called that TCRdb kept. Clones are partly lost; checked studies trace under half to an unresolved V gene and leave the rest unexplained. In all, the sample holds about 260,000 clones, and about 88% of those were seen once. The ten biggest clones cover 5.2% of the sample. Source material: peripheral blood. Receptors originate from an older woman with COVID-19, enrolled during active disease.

CDR3 nucleotide sequence: TGTGCCAGCTCACCCGAAACAGGGTTGCGGTTTTTT. Translating gives CASSPETGLRFF. The chain combines TRBV18 with TRBJ1-4, with a tentative D call TRBD1 (6 bases). The length of the CDR3 is 12 residues. Germline assignment: CDR1 KGHSH and CDR2 LQKENI. Trimming took off 3 bases at V and 16 bases at J, with 15 bases between the two ends.

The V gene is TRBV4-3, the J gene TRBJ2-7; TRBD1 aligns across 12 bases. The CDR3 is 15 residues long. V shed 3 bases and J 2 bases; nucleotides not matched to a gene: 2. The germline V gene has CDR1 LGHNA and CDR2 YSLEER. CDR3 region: CASSQGTGGTYEQYF. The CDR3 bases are TGCGCCAGCAGCCAGGGGACAGGGGGCACCTACGAGCAGTACTTC.

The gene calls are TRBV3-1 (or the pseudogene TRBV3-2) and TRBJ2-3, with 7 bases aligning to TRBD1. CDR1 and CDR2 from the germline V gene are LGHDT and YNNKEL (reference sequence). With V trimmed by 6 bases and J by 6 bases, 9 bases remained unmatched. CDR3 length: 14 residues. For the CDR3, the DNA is TGTGCCAGCAGACAGGGGCCTGCCCGGGATACGCAGTATTTT. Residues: CASRQGPARDTQYF.

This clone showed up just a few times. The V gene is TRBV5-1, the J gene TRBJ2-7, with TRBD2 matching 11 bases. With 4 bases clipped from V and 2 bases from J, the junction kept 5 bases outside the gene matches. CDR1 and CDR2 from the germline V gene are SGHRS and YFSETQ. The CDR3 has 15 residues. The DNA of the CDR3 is TGCGCCAGCAGCCCGACTAGCGGGACGGCCTACGAGCAGTACTTC. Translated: CASSPTSGTAYEQYF.

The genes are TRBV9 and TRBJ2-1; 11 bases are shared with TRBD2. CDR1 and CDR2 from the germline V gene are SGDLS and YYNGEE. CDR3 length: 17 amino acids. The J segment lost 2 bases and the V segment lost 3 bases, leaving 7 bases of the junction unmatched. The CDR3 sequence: CASSATLAGEPYNEQFF. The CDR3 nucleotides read TGTGCCAGCAGCGCAACACTAGCGGGAGAACCCTACAATGAGCAGTTCTTC. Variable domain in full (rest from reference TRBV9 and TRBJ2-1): DSGVTQTPKHLITATGQRVTLRCSPRSGDLSVYWYQQSLDQGLQFLIQYYNGEERAKGNILERFSAQQFPDLHSELNLSSLELGDSALYFCASSATLAGEPYNEQFFGPGTRLTVL.

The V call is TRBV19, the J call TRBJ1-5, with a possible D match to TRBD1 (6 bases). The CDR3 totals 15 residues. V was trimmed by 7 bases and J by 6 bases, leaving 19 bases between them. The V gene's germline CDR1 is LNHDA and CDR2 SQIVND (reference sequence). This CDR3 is CASTTGHRGFQPQHF. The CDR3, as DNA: TGTGCCAGTACGACGGGACATCGGGGATTTCAGCCCCAGCATTTT.

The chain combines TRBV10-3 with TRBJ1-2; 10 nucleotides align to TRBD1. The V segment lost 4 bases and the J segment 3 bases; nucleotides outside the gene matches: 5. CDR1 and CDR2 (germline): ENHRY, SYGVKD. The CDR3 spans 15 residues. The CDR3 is CAISADRGQYYGYTF. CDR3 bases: TGTGCCATCAGTGCAGACAGGGGGCAGTACTATGGCTACACCTTC.

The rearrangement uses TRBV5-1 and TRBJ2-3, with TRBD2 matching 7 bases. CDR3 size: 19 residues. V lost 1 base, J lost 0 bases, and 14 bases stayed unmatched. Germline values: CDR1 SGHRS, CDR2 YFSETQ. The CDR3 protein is CASSLSLGVSRGSTDTQYF. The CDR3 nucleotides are TGCGCCAGCAGCTTGTCCCTCGGGGTCTCGCGGGGGAGCACAGATACGCAGTATTTT.

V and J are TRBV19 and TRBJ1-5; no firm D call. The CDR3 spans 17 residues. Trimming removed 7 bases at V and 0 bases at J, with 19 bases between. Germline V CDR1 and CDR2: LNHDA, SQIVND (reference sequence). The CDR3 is CASTLGSLTYSNQPQHF. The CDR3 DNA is TGTGCCAGTACCCTCGGGTCCTTGACCTATAGCAATCAGCCCCAGCATTTT.

CDR3 loop: CASSTKAGLALDEQFF. CDR3 sequence (DNA): TGTGCCAGTAGTACAAAAGCGGGACTGGCCTTAGATGAGCAGTTCTTC. The genes are TRBV19 and TRBJ2-1; 7 bases match TRBD2. The junction had 14 bases not matched to a gene; V was cut back by 4 bases and J by 8 bases. The CDR3 contains 16 residues. Germline V lookup: CDR1 LNHDA, CDR2 SQIVND (reference sequence).

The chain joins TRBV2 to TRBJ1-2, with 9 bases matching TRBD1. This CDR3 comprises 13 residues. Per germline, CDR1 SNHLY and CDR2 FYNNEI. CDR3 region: CATTPGQGRRYTF. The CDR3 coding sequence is TGTGCGACCACTCCGGGACAGGGAAGAAGGTACACCTTC.

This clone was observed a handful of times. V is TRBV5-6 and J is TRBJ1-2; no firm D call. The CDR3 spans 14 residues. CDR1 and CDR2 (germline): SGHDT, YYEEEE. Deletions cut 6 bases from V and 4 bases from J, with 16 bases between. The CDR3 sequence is CASTDDTAGYGYTF. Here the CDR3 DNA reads TGTGCCAGCACCGATGACACCGCCGGCTATGGCTACACCTTC.

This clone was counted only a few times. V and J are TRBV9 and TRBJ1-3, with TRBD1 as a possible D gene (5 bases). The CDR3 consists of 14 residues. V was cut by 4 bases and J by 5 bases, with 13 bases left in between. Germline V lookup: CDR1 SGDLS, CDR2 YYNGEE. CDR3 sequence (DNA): TGTGCCAGCAGCCCGGACGGGGGAAGAAACACCATATATTTT. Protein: CASSPDGGRNTIYF.

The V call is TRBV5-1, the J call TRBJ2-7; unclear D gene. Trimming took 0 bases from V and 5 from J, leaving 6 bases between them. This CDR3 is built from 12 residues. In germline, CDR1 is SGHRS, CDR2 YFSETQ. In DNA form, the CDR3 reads TGCGCCAGCAGCTTGGGCAGGAACGAGCAGTACTTC. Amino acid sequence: CASSLGRNEQYF.

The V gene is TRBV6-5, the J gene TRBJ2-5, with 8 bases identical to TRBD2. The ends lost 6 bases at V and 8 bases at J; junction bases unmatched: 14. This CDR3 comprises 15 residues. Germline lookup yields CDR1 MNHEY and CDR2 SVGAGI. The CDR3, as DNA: TGTGCCAGCAGCGTGAAGCGGGAGTCATCGCGAACCCAGTACTTC. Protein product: CASSVKRESSRTQYF.

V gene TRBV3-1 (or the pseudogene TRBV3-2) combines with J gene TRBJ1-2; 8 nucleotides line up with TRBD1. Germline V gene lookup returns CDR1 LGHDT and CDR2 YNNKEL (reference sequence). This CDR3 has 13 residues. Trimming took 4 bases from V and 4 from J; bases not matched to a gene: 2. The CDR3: CASSPTGGYGYTF. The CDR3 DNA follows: TGTGCCAGCAGCCCAACAGGGGGCTATGGCTACACCTTC.

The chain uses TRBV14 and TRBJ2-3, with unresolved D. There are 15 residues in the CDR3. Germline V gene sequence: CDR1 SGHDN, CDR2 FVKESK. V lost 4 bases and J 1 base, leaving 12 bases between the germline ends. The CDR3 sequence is CASSLAPPGTDTQYF. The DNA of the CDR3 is TGTGCCAGCAGCCTCGCCCCGCCGGGCACAGATACGCAGTATTTT.

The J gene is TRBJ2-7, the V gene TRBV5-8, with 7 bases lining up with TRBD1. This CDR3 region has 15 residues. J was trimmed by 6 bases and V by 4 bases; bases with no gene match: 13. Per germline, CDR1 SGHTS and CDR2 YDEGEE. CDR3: CASSPPRQGPREQYF. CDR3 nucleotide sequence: TGTGCCAGCAGCCCCCCCAGACAGGGCCCTCGCGAGCAGTACTTC.

Here the CDR3 reads CASSNRDRVSYEQYF. The CDR3 DNA sequence: TGTGCCAGCAGTAACCGGGACAGGGTGAGCTACGAGCAGTACTTC. The chain is built from TRBV7-9 and TRBJ2-7; 9 nucleotides line up with TRBD1. The J segment lost 3 bases and the V segment lost 6 bases, leaving 9 bases of the junction unmatched. The CDR3 sequence is 15 residues long. In germline, CDR1 is SEHNR, CDR2 FQNEAQ (reference sequence). The whole variable domain, remainder taken from reference TRBV7-9 and TRBJ2-7, is DTGVSQNPRHKITKRGQNVTFRCDPISEHNRLYWYRQTLGQGPEFLTYFQNEAQLEKSRLLSDRFSAERPKGSFSTLEIQRTEQGDSAMYLCASSNRDRVSYEQYFGPGTRLTVT.

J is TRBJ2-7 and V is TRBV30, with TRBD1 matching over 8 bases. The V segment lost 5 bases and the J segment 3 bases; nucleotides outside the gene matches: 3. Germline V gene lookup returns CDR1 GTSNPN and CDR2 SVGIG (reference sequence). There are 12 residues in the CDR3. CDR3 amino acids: CAWDDRGYEQYF. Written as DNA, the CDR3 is TGTGCCTGGGATGACAGGGGCTACGAGCAGTACTTC.

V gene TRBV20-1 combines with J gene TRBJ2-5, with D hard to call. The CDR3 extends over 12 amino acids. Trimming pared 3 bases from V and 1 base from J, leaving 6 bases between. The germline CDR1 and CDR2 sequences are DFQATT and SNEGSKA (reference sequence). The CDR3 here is CSASSGQETQYF. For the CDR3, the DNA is TGCAGTGCTAGTTCAGGCCAAGAGACCCAGTACTTC.

This chain's CDR3 is CASSGDRGPGEAFF. The CDR3 bases are TGTGCCAGCAGCGGGGACAGGGGCCCGGGGGAAGCTTTCTTT. This rearrangement joins TRBV2 to TRBJ1-1; 10 bases match TRBD1. The V gene's germline CDR1 is SNHLY and CDR2 FYNNEI. The ends lost 6 bases at V and 8 bases at J; junction bases unmatched: 9. The CDR3 is 14 residues long.

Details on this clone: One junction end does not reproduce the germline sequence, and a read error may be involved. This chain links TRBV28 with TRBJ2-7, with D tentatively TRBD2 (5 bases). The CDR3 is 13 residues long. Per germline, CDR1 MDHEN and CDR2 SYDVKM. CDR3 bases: TGTGCCAGCACCGTCGCCCGAGGGAGAAATCGGGACTTC. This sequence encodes CASTVARGRNRDF.

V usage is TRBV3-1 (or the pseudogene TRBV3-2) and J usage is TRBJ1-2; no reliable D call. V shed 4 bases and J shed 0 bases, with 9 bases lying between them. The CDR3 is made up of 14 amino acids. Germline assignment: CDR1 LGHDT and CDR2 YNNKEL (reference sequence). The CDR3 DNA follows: TGTGCCAGCAGCCCGGCGGCAGCTAACTATGGCTACACCTTC. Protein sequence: CASSPAAANYGYTF.

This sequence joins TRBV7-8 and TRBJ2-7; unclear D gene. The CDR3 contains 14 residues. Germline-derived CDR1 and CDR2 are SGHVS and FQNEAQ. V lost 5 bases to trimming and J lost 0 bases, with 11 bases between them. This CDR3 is CASSPVRSSYEQYF. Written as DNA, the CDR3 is TGTGCCAGCAGCCCCGTCCGGAGCTCCTACGAGCAGTACTTC.

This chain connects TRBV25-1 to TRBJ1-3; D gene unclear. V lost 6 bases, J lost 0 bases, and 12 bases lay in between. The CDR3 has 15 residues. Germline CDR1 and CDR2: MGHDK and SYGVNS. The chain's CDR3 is CASSKRGLSGNTIYF. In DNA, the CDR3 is TGTGCCAGCAGCAAACGCGGCCTCTCTGGAAACACCATATATTTT.

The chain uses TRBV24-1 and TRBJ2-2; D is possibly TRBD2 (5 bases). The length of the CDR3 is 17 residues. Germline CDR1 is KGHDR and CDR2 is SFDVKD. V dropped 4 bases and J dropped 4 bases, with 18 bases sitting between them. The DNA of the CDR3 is TGTGCCACCAGTGACCCTCGGACTCCTCTAAGCACCGGGGAGCTGTTTTTT. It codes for CATSDPRTPLSTGELFF.